The 4 T cell receptor beta chains in this list originate from one sample, sequenced in a study of tumor and adjacent non-tumor tissue in lung cancer. The template was RNA from unsorted bulk tissue. A modified ARM-PCR protocol with three rounds of nested PCR amplified TCRbeta. One entry per CDR3 protein results from TCRdb running MiXCR on the multiplex PCR reads. The sample has approximately 120,000 distinct CDR3 sequences, approximately 71% seen once. The sample was lung tumor tissue. The origin of the receptors is a man aged 25 to 45 with non-small cell lung cancer.

With respect to this clonotype: The CDR3 does not close with the conserved phenylalanine or tryptophan, likely indicating a read error. The chain has TRBV11-3 and TRBJ2-1, with TRBD2 as a possible D gene (5 bases). From germline, CDR1 is SGHNT and CDR2 YENEEA. This CDR3 spans 15 amino acids. As DNA, the CDR3 is TGTGTCAACAGCTTCGAGGTCGGGGCCTACAATGAGCAGTTCTCC. Amino acid sequence: CVNSFEVGAYNEQFS.

This clonotype was observed a handful of times. Without the conserved terminal phenylalanine or tryptophan, this CDR3 likely stems from a read error. This sequence joins TRBV20-1 and TRBJ2-1; maybe TRBD2 (6 bases). This CDR3 comprises 13 residues. Germline V CDR1 and CDR2: DFQATT, SNEGSKA (reference sequence). The DNA for the CDR3 is TGCAGCATAAGACTAGTGGCCTCGAGGGAGCAGTTCCTC. Encoded protein: CSIRLVASREQFL.

This clonotype was seen only a few times. Possible read error: a much larger clone is one base away. The rearrangement links TRBV6-1 to TRBJ1-2, with TRBD1 matching 9 bases. Germline CDR1 MNHNS, CDR2 SASEGT. This CDR3 is built from 14 residues. The trim removed 4 bases at V and 7 bases at J, leaving 7 bases unmatched. CDR3 DNA: TGTGCCAGCAGTGTTCGGGACAGGGACTGTGGCTACACCTTC. This encodes CASSVRDRDCGYTF.

As to this clonotype: This may come from a read error, since a much larger clone is one base off. The conserved phenylalanine or tryptophan normally closing the CDR3 is absent here, so this likely arose from a read error. The rearrangement uses TRBV6-1 and TRBJ2-7; 14 bases line up with TRBD2. There are 18 residues in the CDR3. Losses at the gene ends were 2 bases for V and 2 bases for J; bases not matched to a gene: 8. The germline V gene has CDR1 MNHNS and CDR2 SASEGT. As DNA, the CDR3 is TGTGCCAGCAGTGAATACAAGGGGACTAGCGGGGGCCCCTACGAGCAGTACTTA. It specifies CASSEYKGTSGGPYEQYL.